Listed here are 32 T cell receptor beta chains from one sample, sequenced in a study of control samples from healthy donors and cancer patients. Measured with immunoSEQ multiplex PCR; TCRdb has only the in-frame clones, and not every one. The table records around 130,000 clones, about 88% of them present only once. Material for sequencing was blood. These receptors were collected from a man aged 50 to 59 in good health.

The chain couples TRBV2 to TRBJ2-1; D is possibly TRBD1 or TRBD2 (6 bases each). From germline, CDR1 is SNHLY and CDR2 FYNNEI. This CDR3 is built from 13 residues. Trimming stripped 7 bases from V and 3 bases from J, with 10 bases between. CDR3 DNA sequence: TGTGCCAGCACAGGAGGGGGCTACAATGAGCAGTTCTTC. Translation gives CASTGGGYNEQFF.

This chain connects TRBV4-1 to TRBJ2-1; D is undetermined. Per germline, CDR1 MGHRA and CDR2 YSYEKL. The ends were cut back, 1 base at V and 0 bases at J, with 4 bases in the middle. This CDR3 is built from 14 residues. Here the CDR3 DNA reads TGCGCCAGCAGCCAAGGGGTCTCCTACAATGAGCAGTTCTTC. It specifies CASSQGVSYNEQFF.

The chain uses TRBV11-2 and TRBJ1-3; D is uncertain. The CDR3 is made up of 14 amino acids. Germline assignment: CDR1 SGHAT and CDR2 FQNNGV. The V gene lost 4 bases and the J gene lost 1 base, with 8 bases spanning the gap. This CDR3 reads CASSSPVSGNTIYF. CDR3 sequence (DNA): TGTGCCAGCAGCTCCCCAGTTTCTGGAAACACCATATATTTT.

J is TRBJ2-5 and V is TRBV9, with 9 positions matching TRBD1. CDR1 and CDR2 (germline): SGDLS, YYNGEE. The CDR3 length is 14 residues. Unmatched junction bases numbered 7, after V lost 3 bases and J lost 7 bases. CDR3 DNA sequence: TGTGCCAGCAGCGGGACAGGGGCCAGGGGGACCCAGTACTTC. This codes for CASSGTGARGTQYF.

This chain connects TRBV27 to TRBJ2-3; TRBD1 aligns across 9 bases. Germline V gene data show CDR1 as MNHEY and CDR2 as SMNVEV (reference sequence). The CDR3 sequence is 23 residues long. V lost 0 bases and J lost 4; bases outside the gene matches: 26. The CDR3: CASSLSWWQKVRGQGFGADTQYF. The CDR3 DNA reads as TGTGCCAGCAGTTTATCTTGGTGGCAAAAAGTCCGTGGACAGGGGTTCGGTGCAGATACGCAGTATTTT.

V and J are TRBV5-1 and TRBJ2-5; 8 bases are shared with TRBD2. CDR3 length: 13 amino acids. Germline trimming cut 5 bases from V and 3 bases from J; bases unmatched to any gene: 3. CDR1 is SGHRS and CDR2 is YFSETQ in the germline V gene. CDR3: CASRELAEETQYF. CDR3 coding DNA: TGCGCCAGCAGAGAACTAGCGGAAGAGACCCAGTACTTC. The complete variable domain, with remaining parts taken from reference TRBV5-1 and TRBJ2-5, reads KAGVTQTPRYLIKTRGQQVTLSCSPISGHRSVSWYQQTPGQGLQFLFEYFSETQRNKGNFPGRFSGRQFSNSRSEMNVSTLELGDSALYLCASRELAEETQYFGPGTRLLVL.

This chain uses TRBV28 with TRBJ2-3; 10 nucleotides line up with TRBD2. Germline V gene data show CDR1 as MDHEN and CDR2 as SYDVKM. After removal of 1 base from V and 6 bases from J, the junction contained 10 bases not matched to a gene. CDR3 length: 17 residues. The CDR3 loop is CASSLLVAGGKSDTQYF. The DNA of the CDR3 is TGTGCCAGCAGTTTATTGGTAGCGGGGGGAAAGTCCGATACGCAGTATTTT.

This clone was seen just once. The CDR3 DNA sequence: TGCGCCAGCAGTGCAGGGCATGGTTCACCCCTCCACTTT. This gives the protein CASSAGHGSPLHF. The chain links TRBV10-1 to TRBJ1-6, with D tentatively TRBD1 (5 bases). The ends were cut back, 4 bases at V and 9 bases at J, with 10 bases in the middle. Per germline, CDR1 WNHNN and CDR2 SYGVQD (reference sequence). CDR3 length: 13 residues.

This clone was detected a few times. The J gene is TRBJ2-7, the V gene TRBV28; TRBD2 agrees at 10 bases. This CDR3 comprises 14 residues. V lost 3 bases to trimming and J lost 7 bases; unmatched junction nucleotides: 6. Germline CDR1 is MDHEN and CDR2 is SYDVKM. The CDR3 DNA reads as TGTGCCAGCAGTTTTAGAGCGGGGGGGCGAGAGCAGTACTTC. Residues: CASSFRAGGREQYF.

This clone was picked up a small number of times. The junction departs from germline at one end; a sequencing error may be responsible. The rearrangement links TRBV7-8 to TRBJ1-2; D is unresolved. This CDR3 is 14 amino acids long. Germline V lookup: CDR1 SGHVS, CDR2 FQNEAQ. The CDR3 loop reads CASSPREGGYAYTF. As DNA, the CDR3 is TGTGCCAGCAGCCCCCGGGAGGGTGGTTATGCCTACACCTTC. The whole variable domain, filled in from reference TRBV7-8 and TRBJ1-2, reads GAGVSQSPRYKVAKRGQDVALRCDPISGHVSLFWYQQALGQGPEFLTYFQNEAQLDKSGLPSDRFFAERPEGSVSTLKIQRTQQEDSAVYLCASSPREGGYAYTFGSGTRLTVV.

The chain couples TRBV10-3 to TRBJ2-1; possible D gene TRBD1, 6 bases. Between the trimmed V and J ends, which lost 3 bases and 4 bases, there was a span of 10 bases. Per the germline V gene, CDR1 is ENHRY and CDR2 is SYGVKD. There are 14 residues in the CDR3. CDR3 in DNA: TGTGCCATCAGTGACGCAGGGGTTTACAATGAGCAGTTCTTC. This encodes CAISDAGVYNEQFF.

This rearrangement joins TRBV12-3 or TRBV12-4 to TRBJ1-2; no reliable D call. CDR3 length equals 13 residues. Deletions cut 3 bases from V and 1 base from J, with 6 bases between. CDR3 DNA sequence: TGTGCCAGCAGTTTTGGGGTTAACTATGGCTACACCTTC. It encodes CASSFGVNYGYTF.

This clone appeared a few times. V gene TRBV5-6 combines with J gene TRBJ2-7; D gene uncertain. The CDR3 covers 13 residues. CDR1 is SGHDT, CDR2 YYEEEE, per germline. With 2 bases removed from V and 6 bases from J, the gap between germline ends came to 12 bases. For the CDR3, the DNA is TGTGCCAGCAGCTTAGTACTGAGCATCGAGCAGTACTTC. It is translated as CASSLVLSIEQYF.

About this clone: Other nucleotide sequences from this sample produce the same CDR3. V is TRBV27 and J is TRBJ2-6; possibly TRBD1 for D (6 bases). CDR1 MNHEY and CDR2 SMNVEV come from the germline V gene (reference sequence). The CDR3 runs to 16 residues. The V end was cut by 0 bases, the J end by 2 bases, with 8 bases between. The CDR3 nucleotides are TGTGCCAGCAGTTTATCGGCAGGGGCTGGGGCCAACGTCCTGACTTTC. Protein: CASSLSAGAGANVLTF.

CDR3 region: CASSLPTLNEAFF. As DNA, the CDR3 is TGTGCCAGCAGTTTACCGACTCTAAATGAAGCTTTCTTT. The chain has TRBV28 and TRBJ1-1; D not resolved. The CDR3 consists of 13 residues. Germline loops: CDR1 MDHEN, CDR2 SYDVKM. Trimming took 2 bases from V and 7 from J, leaving 11 bases between them.

The chain has TRBV29-1 and TRBJ2-5; D uncertain. The germline V and J ends were trimmed by 4 bases and 3 bases, with 9 bases remaining between them. The CDR3 spans 12 residues. Per the germline V gene, CDR1 is SQVTM and CDR2 is ANQGSEA. CDR3 sequence: CSVVWAEETQYF. Written as DNA, the CDR3 is TGCAGCGTTGTTTGGGCAGAAGAGACCCAGTACTTC.

The V gene is TRBV10-3, the J gene TRBJ2-5; unclear D gene. Between the trimmed V and J ends, which lost 4 bases and 3 bases, there was a span of 9 bases. The CDR3 is 13 amino acids. Germline lookup yields CDR1 ENHRY and CDR2 SYGVKD. The CDR3 region is CAISATDEETQYF. The CDR3 bases are TGTGCCATCAGTGCGACGGATGAAGAGACCCAGTACTTC.

A few counts support this clone. The chain has TRBV2 and TRBJ1-3; no reliable D call. The CDR3 sequence is 15 residues long. V lost 7 bases and J lost 0, with 13 bases in between. The V gene's germline CDR1 is SNHLY and CDR2 FYNNEI. In nucleotides, the CDR3 is TGTGCCAGCATACCGACAACGAGCTCTGGAAACACCATATATTTT. Its translation: CASIPTTSSGNTIYF.

This chain connects TRBV28 to TRBJ2-7, with D perhaps matching TRBD2 (5 bases). CDR3 length equals 12 residues. In germline, CDR1 is MDHEN, CDR2 SYDVKM. The V end was cut by 2 bases, the J end by 13 bases, with 15 bases between. CDR3 in amino acids: CASSLEFGVHYF. CDR3 coding DNA: TGTGCCAGCAGTTTAGAGTTCGGGGTCCATTACTTC.

This chain joins TRBV6-1 and TRBJ2-7, with D possibly being TRBD2 (7 bases). This CDR3 has 17 amino acids. V lost 0 bases to trimming and J lost 5 bases, with 20 bases between them. CDR1 is MNHNS, CDR2 SASEGT, per germline. DNA of the CDR3: TGTGCCAGCAGTGAAGCAGGGGGGGACACGCGGGTGAACGAGCAGTACTTC. Amino acids: CASSEAGGDTRVNEQYF.

The chain employs TRBV5-1 and TRBJ2-5; D ambiguous. Germline V gene data show CDR1 as SGHRS and CDR2 as YFSETQ. The CDR3 loop spans 15 amino acids. Between the trimmed V and J ends, which lost 1 base and 2 bases, there was a span of 12 bases. CDR3 region: CASSLLPEKQETQYF. The CDR3 nucleotides read TGCGCCAGCAGCTTGCTCCCCGAAAAGCAAGAGACCCAGTACTTC. Based on the CDR3 plus reference TRBV5-1 and TRBJ2-5, the full variable domain is KAGVTQTPRYLIKTRGQQVTLSCSPISGHRSVSWYQQTPGQGLQFLFEYFSETQRNKGNFPGRFSGRQFSNSRSEMNVSTLELGDSALYLCASSLLPEKQETQYFGPGTRLLVL.

This chain uses TRBV3-1 (or the pseudogene TRBV3-2) with TRBJ2-7, with 9 bases aligning to TRBD1. Trimming at V came to 8 bases and at J to 5 bases, leaving 13 bases not matched to a gene. This CDR3 contains 15 residues. The germline V gene encodes CDR1 LGHDT and CDR2 YNNKEL (reference sequence). The CDR3 DNA reads as TGTGCCAGCGGAAGAAAGGGACAGGGATGGCACGAGCAGTACTTC. This gives the protein CASGRKGQGWHEQYF.

This chain links TRBV7-2 with TRBJ1-5, with a possible D match to TRBD1 (5 bases). The CDR3 totals 15 residues. Germline CDR1 SGHTA, CDR2 FQGNSA. Trimming took off 5 bases at V and 0 bases at J, with 11 bases between the two ends. The CDR3 here is CASSMVTDSNQPQHF. In nucleotides, the CDR3 is TGTGCCAGCAGCATGGTGACAGATAGCAATCAGCCCCAGCATTTT.

The chain is built from TRBV4-1 and TRBJ2-1, with D unclear. V gave up 2 bases and J gave up 0 bases, with 14 bases separating them. The CDR3 covers 17 residues. Germline lookup yields CDR1 MGHRA and CDR2 YSYEKL. The CDR3 is CASSQLPPPFSYNEQFF. The CDR3 coding sequence is TGCGCCAGCAGCCAACTCCCCCCCCCTTTCTCCTACAATGAGCAGTTCTTC.

The rearrangement joins TRBV27 to TRBJ1-2; D gene uncertain. CDR1 and CDR2 from the germline V gene are MNHEY and SMNVEV (reference sequence). The CDR3 sequence is 18 residues long. V gave up 0 bases and J gave up 0 bases, with 17 bases separating them. Here the CDR3 reads CASSLSSPRRRSNYGYTF. The CDR3 DNA sequence: TGTGCCAGCAGTTTATCGTCCCCCCGACGGAGGTCTAACTATGGCTACACCTTC.

This clone has just one count. This sequence joins TRBV6-6 and TRBJ1-4, with D possibly TRBD1 on 6 matching bases. Trimming pared 0 bases from V and 3 bases from J, leaving 8 bases between. The CDR3 consists of 15 residues. Germline CDR1 reads MNHNY; CDR2 reads SVGAGI (reference sequence). The CDR3 spells CASSYSGHPNEKLFF. DNA of the CDR3: TGTGCCAGCAGTTACTCGGGACACCCTAATGAAAAACTGTTTTTT.

In DNA form, the CDR3 reads TGTGCCAGCAGTAATCTTAGGGTTGGAGCTTTCTTT. It translates to CASSNLRVGAFF. This chain uses TRBV12-3 or TRBV12-4 with TRBJ1-1, with no clear D. This CDR3 spans 12 amino acids. Trimming removed 5 bases from V and 10 bases from J, with 14 bases in between.

This clone came up once. The genes are TRBV29-1 and TRBJ1-5; D may be TRBD1 (5 bases). V lost 5 bases, J lost 3 bases, and 11 bases lay in between. This CDR3 region has 13 residues. The V gene's germline CDR1 is SQVTM and CDR2 ANQGSEA. In DNA form, the CDR3 reads TGCAGCGTTTCCGGGGCCCCCAATCAGCCCCAGCATTTT. It codes for CSVSGAPNQPQHF. The full variable domain, its missing parts supplied by reference TRBV29-1 and TRBJ1-5, is SAVISQKPSRDICQRGTSLTIQCQVDSQVTMMFWYRQQPGQSLTLIATANQGSEATYESGFVIDKFPISRPNLTFSTLTVSNMSPEDSSIYLCSVSGAPNQPQHFGDGTRLSIL.

V and J are TRBV3-1 (or the pseudogene TRBV3-2) and TRBJ1-1; weak D call: TRBD1 (5 bases). CDR1 and CDR2 (germline): LGHDT, YNNKEL (reference sequence). The CDR3 spans 13 residues. V was clipped by 4 bases and J by 7 bases, with 13 bases between them. The CDR3 sequence: CASSLDRGDEAFF. DNA for the CDR3: TGTGCCAGCAGCCTGGATCGGGGGGATGAAGCTTTCTTT.

The chain links TRBV3-1 (or the pseudogene TRBV3-2) to TRBJ2-7; TRBD2 matches at 7 bases. The J segment lost 2 bases and the V segment lost 6 bases, leaving 10 bases of the junction unmatched. This CDR3 is built from 15 residues. Germline V gene data show CDR1 as LGHDT and CDR2 as YNNKEL (reference sequence). CDR3: CASSRRDYPPYEQYF. The CDR3 bases are TGTGCCAGCAGTCGAAGGGACTACCCGCCCTACGAGCAGTACTTC.

This chain links TRBV30 with TRBJ1-5; tentative D call: TRBD1 (6 bases). CDR1 is GTSNPN, CDR2 SVGIG, per germline (reference sequence). Trimming shortened V by 3 bases and J by 7 bases, and 16 bases separated the two germline ends. This CDR3 is 14 amino acids long. In nucleotides, the CDR3 is TGTGCCTGGAGAACAGGGAGCGCCTCGCAGCCCCAGCATTTT. Amino acid sequence: CAWRTGSASQPQHF.

The chain links TRBV4-1 to TRBJ1-2; possible D gene TRBD1, 6 bases. The CDR3 has 16 amino acids. The V and J ends lost 2 bases and 0 bases respectively, with 13 bases between them. Germline V gives CDR1 MGHRA, CDR2 YSYEKL. The CDR3 nucleotides are TGCGCCAGCAGCCAATTTCGGACAGATACTAACTATGGCTACACCTTC. This gives the protein CASSQFRTDTNYGYTF.